The rows below give T cell receptor beta chains drawn from one sample of a study of shared clonotypes between healthy human individuals. Method: immunoSEQ multiplex PCR; TCRdb's copy keeps in-frame clones and lacks some. The sample lists under 200,000 clones; roughly 93% were seen once. Specimen: naive CD4+ T cells sorted from blood. All receptors come from a woman younger than 45 in good health. Each CDR3 is given with its conserved first and last residue. D genes are given only for firm matches. Rows give clone size only sometimes, using once, few, many, or a class for an expanded clone.

cdr3_aa: CASRDTGELFF; cdr3_nt: TGTGCCAGCAGGGACACCGGGGAGCTGTTTTTT; v_call: TRBV28; d_call: -; clone_size: -; j_call: TRBJ2-2
cdr3_aa: CASSFFRSVNTEAFF; cdr3_nt: TGTGCCAGCAGCTTTTTCAGGTCAGTGAACACTGAAGCTTTCTTT; v_call: TRBV5-4; d_call: -; clone_size: -; j_call: TRBJ1-1
cdr3_aa: CASGSSYEQYF; cdr3_nt: TGTGCCAGCGGTAGCTCCTACGAGCAGTACTTC; v_call: TRBV9; d_call: -; clone_size: -; j_call: TRBJ2-7
cdr3_aa: CASSLVGDAYSYEQYF; cdr3_nt: TGTGCCAGCAGCTTAGTAGGCGACGCCTACTCCTACGAGCAGTACTTC; v_call: TRBV7-9; d_call: -; clone_size: -; j_call: TRBJ2-7
cdr3_aa: CASSPSRSSYNEQFF; cdr3_nt: TGTGCCAGCAGCCCCTCTCGGAGCTCCTACAATGAGCAGTTCTTC; v_call: TRBV7-6; d_call: -; clone_size: -; j_call: TRBJ2-1
cdr3_aa: CASKGMERNGYTF; cdr3_nt: TGTGCCAGCAAAGGGATGGAGCGTAATGGCTACACCTTC; v_call: TRBV2; d_call: -; clone_size: -; j_call: TRBJ1-2
cdr3_aa: CASSVPLRDRGNGYTF; cdr3_nt: TGTGCCAGCAGTGTTCCGTTGAGGGACAGGGGCAATGGCTACACCTTC; v_call: TRBV28; d_call: TRBD1; clone_size: once; j_call: TRBJ1-2
cdr3_aa: CASSLGQTGEQYF; cdr3_nt: TGCGCCAGCAGCTTGGGACAAACGGGCGAGCAGTACTTC; v_call: TRBV5-1; d_call: -; clone_size: -; j_call: TRBJ2-7
cdr3_aa: CASSLDSGGYNEQFF; cdr3_nt: TGTGCCAGCAGCTTAGATAGCGGGGGCTACAATGAGCAGTTCTTC; v_call: TRBV7-9; d_call: TRBD2; clone_size: -; j_call: TRBJ2-1
cdr3_aa: CASSPRRGAYYGYTF; cdr3_nt: TGTGCCAGCAGCCCGCGTAGGGGGGCTTACTACGGCTACACCTTC; v_call: TRBV21-1; d_call: -; clone_size: -; j_call: TRBJ1-2
cdr3_aa: CASSSMGGGIYNEQFF; cdr3_nt: TGTGCCAGCAGTTCTATGGGCGGTGGGATATACAATGAGCAGTTCTTC; v_call: TRBV28; d_call: -; clone_size: -; j_call: TRBJ2-1
cdr3_aa: CASSYGTAYEQYF; cdr3_nt: TGTGCCAGCAGCTACGGAACAGCCTACGAGCAGTACTTC; v_call: TRBV11-3; d_call: -; clone_size: -; j_call: TRBJ2-7
cdr3_aa: CASSPGTGAYEKLFF; cdr3_nt: TGTGCCAGCAGCCCCGGGACAGGGGCATATGAAAAACTGTTTTTT; v_call: TRBV5-4; d_call: TRBD1; clone_size: -; j_call: TRBJ1-4
cdr3_aa: CASSQVLAGGLQETQYF; cdr3_nt: TGTGCCAGCAGCCAAGTGCTAGCGGGAGGCCTCCAAGAGACCCAGTACTTC; v_call: TRBV14; d_call: TRBD2; clone_size: -; j_call: TRBJ2-5
cdr3_aa: CASSRGQPNSNQPQHF; cdr3_nt: TGTGCCAGCAGCCGGGGACAACCGAATAGCAATCAGCCCCAGCATTTT; v_call: TRBV4-2; d_call: -; clone_size: -; j_call: TRBJ1-5
cdr3_aa: CASSEGLAEYTDTQYF; cdr3_nt: TGTGCCAGCAGCGAGGGACTAGCGGAGTACACAGATACGCAGTATTTT; v_call: TRBV9; d_call: TRBD2; clone_size: -; j_call: TRBJ2-3
cdr3_aa: CASSLPPGTGSPGSYTF; cdr3_nt: TGTGCCAGCAGCTTGCCTCCGGGGACAGGGAGCCCTGGCAGCTACACCTTC; v_call: TRBV7-9; d_call: TRBD1; clone_size: -; j_call: TRBJ1-2
cdr3_aa: CANAPGTDPYEQYF; cdr3_nt: TGTGCCAACGCCCCCGGGACTGATCCCTACGAGCAGTACTTC; v_call: TRBV28; d_call: -; clone_size: -; j_call: TRBJ2-7
cdr3_aa: CASLERSDRGYEQYF; cdr3_nt: TGCGCCAGCCTCGAGCGTTCGGACAGGGGTTACGAGCAGTACTTC; v_call: TRBV10-1; d_call: TRBD1; clone_size: -; j_call: TRBJ2-7
cdr3_aa: CASTPGQVLYEQYF; cdr3_nt: TGTGCCAGCACCCCGGGACAGGTACTCTACGAGCAGTACTTC; v_call: TRBV28; d_call: TRBD1; clone_size: -; j_call: TRBJ2-7
cdr3_aa: CASSSDSSYEQYF; cdr3_nt: TGTGCCAGCAGCTCCGATAGCTCCTACGAGCAGTACTTC; v_call: TRBV28; d_call: -; clone_size: -; j_call: TRBJ2-7
cdr3_aa: CASSYGQANYEQYF; cdr3_nt: TGTGCCAGCAGTTATGGGCAGGCCAACTACGAGCAGTACTTC; v_call: TRBV6-6; d_call: -; clone_size: -; j_call: TRBJ2-7
cdr3_aa: CASSNQGQGYGYTF; cdr3_nt: TGTGCCAGCAGCAACCAGGGACAGGGTTATGGCTACACCTTC; v_call: TRBV7-9; d_call: TRBD1; clone_size: -; j_call: TRBJ1-2
cdr3_aa: CASSRTSGKTEAFF; cdr3_nt: TGTGCCAGCAGCAGAACCTCGGGTAAAACTGAAGCTTTCTTT; v_call: TRBV5-4; d_call: -; clone_size: -; j_call: TRBJ1-1
cdr3_aa: CASSQARAYTDTQYF; cdr3_nt: TGCGCCAGCAGCCAAGCTCGAGCCTACACAGATACGCAGTATTTT; v_call: TRBV4-1; d_call: -; clone_size: -; j_call: TRBJ2-3
cdr3_aa: CSASTGTEAFF; cdr3_nt: TGCAGTGCCTCTACAGGGACTGAAGCTTTCTTT; v_call: TRBV20-1; d_call: -; clone_size: -; j_call: TRBJ1-1
cdr3_aa: CASSGASMDQPQHF; cdr3_nt: TGTGCCAGCAGTGGGGCCTCAATGGATCAGCCCCAGCATTTT; v_call: TRBV2; d_call: -; clone_size: -; j_call: TRBJ1-5
cdr3_aa: CAWSVLGEQYF; cdr3_nt: TGTGCCTGGAGTGTTTTGGGCGAGCAGTACTTC; v_call: TRBV30; d_call: -; clone_size: few; j_call: TRBJ2-7
cdr3_aa: CASSIQLGSTDTQYF; cdr3_nt: TGTGCCAGTAGTATACAACTGGGTAGCACAGATACGCAGTATTTT; v_call: TRBV19; d_call: -; clone_size: -; j_call: TRBJ2-3
cdr3_aa: CASRLQGEATEAFF; cdr3_nt: TGTGCCAGCAGGCTACAGGGGGAGGCCACTGAAGCTTTCTTT; v_call: TRBV28; d_call: TRBD1; clone_size: -; j_call: TRBJ1-1
cdr3_aa: CASRISLGQTEYTEAFF; cdr3_nt: TGTGCCAGTAGGATTTCACTGGGACAGACTGAATACACTGAAGCTTTCTTT; v_call: TRBV19; d_call: TRBD1; clone_size: -; j_call: TRBJ1-1
cdr3_aa: CASSPLPAGPPDTQYF; cdr3_nt: TGCGCCAGCTCACCTCTCCCTGCGGGACCACCAGATACGCAGTATTTT; v_call: TRBV5-1; d_call: -; clone_size: -; j_call: TRBJ2-3
cdr3_aa: CASSSVIQGSYNSPLHF; cdr3_nt: TGCGCCAGCAGCTCTGTCATCCAGGGCTCCTATAATTCACCCCTCCACTTT; v_call: TRBV5-1; d_call: -; clone_size: -; j_call: TRBJ1-6
cdr3_aa: CASRTGTGNLYEQYF; cdr3_nt: TGTGCCAGTCGGACCGGGACAGGGAATTTATACGAGCAGTACTTC; v_call: TRBV19; d_call: TRBD1; clone_size: -; j_call: TRBJ2-7
cdr3_aa: CSVEGIPSESYNEQFF; cdr3_nt: TGCAGCGTTGAAGGTATCCCTAGCGAGTCGTACAATGAGCAGTTCTTC; v_call: TRBV29-1; d_call: -; clone_size: -; j_call: TRBJ2-1
cdr3_aa: CASSPPHPRSSYEQYF; cdr3_nt: TGCGCCAGCAGCCCACCACATCCCCGTAGCTCCTACGAGCAGTACTTC; v_call: TRBV5-1; d_call: -; clone_size: -; j_call: TRBJ2-7
cdr3_aa: CASSTGGTDSYEQYF; cdr3_nt: TGTGCCAGCAGTACCGGGGGCACCGACTCCTACGAGCAGTACTTC; v_call: TRBV2; d_call: -; clone_size: few; j_call: TRBJ2-7
cdr3_aa: CASSPWTSGRAGEQYF; cdr3_nt: TGTGCCAGTAGTCCATGGACTAGCGGGCGTGCGGGGGAGCAGTACTTC; v_call: TRBV19; d_call: TRBD2; clone_size: -; j_call: TRBJ2-7
cdr3_aa: CASSQDGGSGSSYEQYF; cdr3_nt: TGTGCCAGCAGCCAAGATGGTGGTAGCGGGAGTTCCTACGAGCAGTACTTC; v_call: TRBV4-2; d_call: TRBD2; clone_size: -; j_call: TRBJ2-7
cdr3_aa: CASSQDRDSSRQETQYF; cdr3_nt: TGCGCCAGCAGCCAAGATCGGGACTCCTCCCGCCAAGAGACCCAGTACTTC; v_call: TRBV4-1; d_call: -; clone_size: -; j_call: TRBJ2-5
cdr3_aa: CASSSATGELYTEAFF; cdr3_nt: TGTGCCAGCAGCTCAGCCACAGGAGAACTATACACTGAAGCTTTCTTT; v_call: TRBV7-3; d_call: -; clone_size: -; j_call: TRBJ1-1
cdr3_aa: CSAGYNQPQHF; cdr3_nt: TGCAGTGCGGGATACAATCAGCCCCAGCATTTT; v_call: TRBV20-1; d_call: -; clone_size: -; j_call: TRBJ1-5
cdr3_aa: CASSSGLAGGFEQFF; cdr3_nt: TGTGCCAGCAGCTCGGGACTAGCGGGAGGATTTGAGCAGTTCTTC; v_call: TRBV7-2; d_call: TRBD2; clone_size: -; j_call: TRBJ2-1
cdr3_aa: CASSPSGTLAPNEQFF; cdr3_nt: TGTGCCAGCAGTCCCTCCGGGACGCTGGCCCCCAATGAGCAGTTCTTC; v_call: TRBV28; d_call: -; clone_size: -; j_call: TRBJ2-1
cdr3_aa: CASSLLRQYF; cdr3_nt: TGTGCCAGCAGCTTGCTGAGGCAGTATTTT; v_call: TRBV5-8; d_call: -; clone_size: -; j_call: TRBJ2-3
cdr3_aa: CSVEDQGGSNQPQHF; cdr3_nt: TGCAGCGTTGAAGATCAGGGAGGTAGCAATCAGCCCCAGCATTTT; v_call: TRBV29-1; d_call: -; clone_size: once; j_call: TRBJ1-5